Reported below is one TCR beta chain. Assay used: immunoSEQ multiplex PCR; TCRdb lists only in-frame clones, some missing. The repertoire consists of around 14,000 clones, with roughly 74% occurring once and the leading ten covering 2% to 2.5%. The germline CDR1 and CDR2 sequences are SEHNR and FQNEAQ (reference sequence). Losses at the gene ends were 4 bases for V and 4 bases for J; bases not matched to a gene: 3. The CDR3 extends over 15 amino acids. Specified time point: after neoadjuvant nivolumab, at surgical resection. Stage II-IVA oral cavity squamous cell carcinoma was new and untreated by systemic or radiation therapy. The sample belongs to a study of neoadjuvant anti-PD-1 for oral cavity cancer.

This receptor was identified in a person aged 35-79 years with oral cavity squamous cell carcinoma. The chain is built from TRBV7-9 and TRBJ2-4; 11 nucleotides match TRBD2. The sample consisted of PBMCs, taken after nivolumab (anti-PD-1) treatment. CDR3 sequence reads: CASSYRTSGKNIQYF. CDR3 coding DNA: TGTGCCAGCAGCTATCGGACTAGCGGGAAAAACATTCAGTACTTC.